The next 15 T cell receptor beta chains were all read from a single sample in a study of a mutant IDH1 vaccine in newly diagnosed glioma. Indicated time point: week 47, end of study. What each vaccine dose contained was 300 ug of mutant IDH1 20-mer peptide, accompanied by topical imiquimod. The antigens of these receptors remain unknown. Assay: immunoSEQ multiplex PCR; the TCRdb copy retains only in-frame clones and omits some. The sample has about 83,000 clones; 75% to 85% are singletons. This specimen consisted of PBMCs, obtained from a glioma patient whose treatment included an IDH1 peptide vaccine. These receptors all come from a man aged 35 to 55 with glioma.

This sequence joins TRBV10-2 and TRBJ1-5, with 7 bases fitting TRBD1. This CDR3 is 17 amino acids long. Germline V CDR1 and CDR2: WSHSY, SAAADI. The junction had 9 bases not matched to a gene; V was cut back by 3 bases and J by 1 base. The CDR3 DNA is TGCGCCAGCAGTGAATGGGGCAGGGGGAGAAGCAATCAGCCCCAGCATTTT. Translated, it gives CASSEWGRGRSNQPQHF.

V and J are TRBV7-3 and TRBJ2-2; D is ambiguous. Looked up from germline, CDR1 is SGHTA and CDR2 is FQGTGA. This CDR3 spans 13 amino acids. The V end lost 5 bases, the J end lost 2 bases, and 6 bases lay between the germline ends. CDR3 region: CASSVPNTGELFF. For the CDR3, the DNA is TGTGCCAGCAGCGTCCCAAACACCGGGGAGCTGTTTTTT.

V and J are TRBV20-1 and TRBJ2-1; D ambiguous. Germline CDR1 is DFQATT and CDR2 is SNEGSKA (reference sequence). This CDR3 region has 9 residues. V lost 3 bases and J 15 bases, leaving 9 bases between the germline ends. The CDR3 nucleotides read TGCAGTGCTAGGAGCCCAGGGTTCTTC. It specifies CSARSPGFF.

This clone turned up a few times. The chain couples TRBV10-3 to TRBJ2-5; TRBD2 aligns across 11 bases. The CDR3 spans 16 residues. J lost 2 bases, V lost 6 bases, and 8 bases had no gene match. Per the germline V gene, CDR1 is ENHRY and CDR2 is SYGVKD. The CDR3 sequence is CAIRARLAGTQETQYF. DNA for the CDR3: TGTGCCATCAGGGCCCGACTAGCGGGAACACAAGAGACCCAGTACTTC.

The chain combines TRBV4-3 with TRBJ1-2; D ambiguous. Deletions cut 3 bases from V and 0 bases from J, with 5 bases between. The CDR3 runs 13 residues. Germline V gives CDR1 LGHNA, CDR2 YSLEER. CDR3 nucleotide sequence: TGCGCCAGCAGCCACGGTACTAACTATGGCTACACCTTC. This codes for CASSHGTNYGYTF.

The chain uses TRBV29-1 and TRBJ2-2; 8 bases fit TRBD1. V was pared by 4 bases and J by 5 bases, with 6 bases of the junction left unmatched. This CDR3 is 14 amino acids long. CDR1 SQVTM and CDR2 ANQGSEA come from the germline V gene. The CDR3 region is CSVVPGQATGELFF. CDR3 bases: TGCAGCGTTGTGCCGGGACAGGCTACCGGGGAGCTGTTTTTT.

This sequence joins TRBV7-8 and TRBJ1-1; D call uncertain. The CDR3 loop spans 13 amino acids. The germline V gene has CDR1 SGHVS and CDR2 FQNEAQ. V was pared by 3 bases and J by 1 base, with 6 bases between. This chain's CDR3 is CASSFERNTEAFF. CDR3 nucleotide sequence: TGTGCCAGCAGCTTTGAAAGGAACACTGAAGCTTTCTTT.

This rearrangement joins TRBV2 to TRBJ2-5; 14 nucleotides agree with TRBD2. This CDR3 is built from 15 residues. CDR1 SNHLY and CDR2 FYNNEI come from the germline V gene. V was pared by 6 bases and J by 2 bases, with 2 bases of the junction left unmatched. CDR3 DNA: TGTGCCAGCAGAGGGACTAGCGGGGGACAAGAGACCCAGTACTTC. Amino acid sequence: CASRGTSGGQETQYF.

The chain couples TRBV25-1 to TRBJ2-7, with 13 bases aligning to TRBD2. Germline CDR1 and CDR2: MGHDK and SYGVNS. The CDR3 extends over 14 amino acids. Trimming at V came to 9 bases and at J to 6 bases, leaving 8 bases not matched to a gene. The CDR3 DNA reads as TGTGCCAGAATGACTAGCGGGGGGAGTAGCGAGCAGTACTTC. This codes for CARMTSGGSSEQYF.

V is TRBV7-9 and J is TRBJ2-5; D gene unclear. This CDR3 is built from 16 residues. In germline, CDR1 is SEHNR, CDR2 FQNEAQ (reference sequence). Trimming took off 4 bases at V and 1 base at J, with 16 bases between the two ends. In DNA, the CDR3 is TGTGCCAGCAGCTCTGGACGGCCACGGAGCCAAGAGACCCAGTACTTC. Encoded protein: CASSSGRPRSQETQYF.

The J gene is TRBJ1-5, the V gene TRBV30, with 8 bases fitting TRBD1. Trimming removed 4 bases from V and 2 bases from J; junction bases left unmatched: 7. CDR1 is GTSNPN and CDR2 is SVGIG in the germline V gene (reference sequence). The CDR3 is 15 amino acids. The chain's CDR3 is CAWKTVQGGNQPQHF. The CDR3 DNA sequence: TGTGCCTGGAAAACGGTACAGGGGGGCAATCAGCCCCAGCATTTT.

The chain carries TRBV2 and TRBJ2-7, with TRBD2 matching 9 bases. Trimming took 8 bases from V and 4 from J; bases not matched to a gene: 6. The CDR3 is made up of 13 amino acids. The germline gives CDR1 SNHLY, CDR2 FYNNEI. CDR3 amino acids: CASRGTSRYEQYF. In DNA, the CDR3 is TGTGCCAGCCGCGGGACTAGCAGGTACGAGCAGTACTTC.

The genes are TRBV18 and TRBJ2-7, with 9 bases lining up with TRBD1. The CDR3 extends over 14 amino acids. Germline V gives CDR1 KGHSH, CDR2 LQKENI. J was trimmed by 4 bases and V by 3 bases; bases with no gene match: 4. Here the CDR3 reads CASSPRDRAYEQYF. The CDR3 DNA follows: TGTGCCAGCTCACCGAGGGACAGGGCATACGAGCAGTACTTC.

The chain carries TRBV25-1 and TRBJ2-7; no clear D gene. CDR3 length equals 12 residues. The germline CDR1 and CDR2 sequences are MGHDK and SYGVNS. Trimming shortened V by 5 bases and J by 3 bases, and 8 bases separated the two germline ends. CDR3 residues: CASSSVGYEQYF. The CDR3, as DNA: TGTGCCAGCAGTAGTGTCGGCTACGAGCAGTACTTC.

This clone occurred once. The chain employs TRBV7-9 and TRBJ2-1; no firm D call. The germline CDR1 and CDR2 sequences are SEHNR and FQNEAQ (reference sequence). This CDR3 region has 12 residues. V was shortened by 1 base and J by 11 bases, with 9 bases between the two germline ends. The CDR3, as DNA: TGTGCCAGCAGCTTAGGGGATATCAAGCAGTTCTTC. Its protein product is CASSLGDIKQFF. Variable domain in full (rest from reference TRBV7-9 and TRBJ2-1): DTGVSQNPRHKITKRGQNVTFRCDPISEHNRLYWYRQTLGQGPEFLTYFQNEAQLEKSRLLSDRFSAERPKGSFSTLEIQRTEQGDSAMYLCASSLGDIKQFFGPGTRLTVL.